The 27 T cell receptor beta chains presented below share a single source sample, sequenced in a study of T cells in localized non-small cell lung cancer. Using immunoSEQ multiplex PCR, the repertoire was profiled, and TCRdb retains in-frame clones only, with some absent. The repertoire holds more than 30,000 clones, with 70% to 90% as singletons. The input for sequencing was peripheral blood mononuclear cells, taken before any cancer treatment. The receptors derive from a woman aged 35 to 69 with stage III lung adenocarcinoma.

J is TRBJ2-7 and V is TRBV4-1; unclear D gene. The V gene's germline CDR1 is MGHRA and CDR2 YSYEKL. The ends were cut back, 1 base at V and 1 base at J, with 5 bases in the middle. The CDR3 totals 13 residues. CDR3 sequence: CASSQAISYEQYF. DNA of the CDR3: TGCGCCAGCAGCCAAGCTATTTCCTACGAGCAGTACTTC.

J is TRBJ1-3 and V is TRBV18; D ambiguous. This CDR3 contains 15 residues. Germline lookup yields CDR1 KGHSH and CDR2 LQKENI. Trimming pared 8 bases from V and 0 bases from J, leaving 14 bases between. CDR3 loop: CASAPGRFSGNTIYF. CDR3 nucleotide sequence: TGTGCCAGCGCCCCCGGCCGCTTCTCTGGAAACACCATATATTTT.

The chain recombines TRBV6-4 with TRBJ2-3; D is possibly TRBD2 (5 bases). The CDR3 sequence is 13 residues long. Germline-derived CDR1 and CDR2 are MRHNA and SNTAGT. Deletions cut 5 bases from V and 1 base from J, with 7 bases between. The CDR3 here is CASSPGGTDTQYF. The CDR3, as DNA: TGTGCCAGCAGTCCCGGGGGCACAGATACGCAGTATTTT.

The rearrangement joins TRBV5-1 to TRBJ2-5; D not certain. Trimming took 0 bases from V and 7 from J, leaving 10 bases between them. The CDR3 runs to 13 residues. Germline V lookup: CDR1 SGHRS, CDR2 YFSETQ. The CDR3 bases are TGCGCCAGCAGCTTGGAGGCGGTGGGGACCCAGTACTTC. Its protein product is CASSLEAVGTQYF. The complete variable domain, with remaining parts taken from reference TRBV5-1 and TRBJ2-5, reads KAGVTQTPRYLIKTRGQQVTLSCSPISGHRSVSWYQQTPGQGLQFLFEYFSETQRNKGNFPGRFSGRQFSNSRSEMNVSTLELGDSALYLCASSLEAVGTQYFGPGTRLLVL.

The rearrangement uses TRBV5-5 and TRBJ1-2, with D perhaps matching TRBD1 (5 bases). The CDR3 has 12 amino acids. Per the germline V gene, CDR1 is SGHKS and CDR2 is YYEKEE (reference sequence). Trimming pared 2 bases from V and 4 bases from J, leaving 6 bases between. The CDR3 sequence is CASSFDSYGYTF. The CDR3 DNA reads TGTGCCAGCAGCTTCGACAGCTATGGCTACACCTTC.

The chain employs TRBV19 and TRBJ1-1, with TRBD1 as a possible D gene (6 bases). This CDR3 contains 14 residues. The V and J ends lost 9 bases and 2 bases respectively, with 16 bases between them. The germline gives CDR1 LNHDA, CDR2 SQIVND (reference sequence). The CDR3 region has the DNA TGTGCCAGCAACGGGGGGGGACAAAACACTGAAGCTTTCTTT. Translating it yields CASNGGGQNTEAFF.

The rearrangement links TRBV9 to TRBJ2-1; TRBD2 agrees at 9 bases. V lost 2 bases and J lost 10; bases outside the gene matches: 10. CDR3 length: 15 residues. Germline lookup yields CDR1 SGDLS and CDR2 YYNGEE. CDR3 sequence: CASSVLGREGREQFF. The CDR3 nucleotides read TGTGCCAGCAGCGTGCTGGGGCGGGAGGGAAGGGAGCAGTTCTTC.

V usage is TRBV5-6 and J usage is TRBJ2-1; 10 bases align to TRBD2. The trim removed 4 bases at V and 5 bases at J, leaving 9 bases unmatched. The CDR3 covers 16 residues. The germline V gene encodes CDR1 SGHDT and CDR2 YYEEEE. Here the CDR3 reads CASSKISGGQHNEQFF. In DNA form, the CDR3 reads TGTGCCAGCAGCAAAATTAGCGGGGGGCAACACAATGAGCAGTTCTTC.

The DNA for the CDR3 is TGTGCCAGCAGACCGGGACAGGCTGGAAACACCATATATTTT. This sequence encodes CASRPGQAGNTIYF. The rearrangement links TRBV5-4 to TRBJ1-3, with 8 bases aligning to TRBD1. This CDR3 spans 14 amino acids. J was trimmed by 2 bases and V by 5 bases; bases with no gene match: 3. Germline CDR1 reads SGHNT; CDR2 reads YYREEE (reference sequence). The entire variable domain, with the rest obtained from reference TRBV5-4 and TRBJ1-3, is as follows: ETGVTQSPTHLIKTRGQQVTLRCSSQSGHNTVSWYQQALGQGPQFIFQYYREEENGRGNFPPRFSGLQFPNYSSELNVNALELDDSALYLCASRPGQAGNTIYFGEGSWLTVV.

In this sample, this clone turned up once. CDR3 nucleotide sequence: TGTGCCAGCCGGGACAGGGGAGCGGATACGCAGTATTTT. Its protein product is CASRDRGADTQYF. The gene calls are TRBV19 and TRBJ2-3; 10 nucleotides match TRBD1. Germline loops: CDR1 LNHDA, CDR2 SQIVND (reference sequence). This CDR3 region has 13 residues. V shed 9 bases and J 6 bases; nucleotides not matched to a gene: 6.

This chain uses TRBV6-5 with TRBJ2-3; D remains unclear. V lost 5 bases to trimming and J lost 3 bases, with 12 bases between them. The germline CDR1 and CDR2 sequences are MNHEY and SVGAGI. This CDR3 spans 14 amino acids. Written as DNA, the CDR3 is TGTGCCAGCAGTCACCCGCTTGAAACAGATACGCAGTATTTT. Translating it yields CASSHPLETDTQYF.

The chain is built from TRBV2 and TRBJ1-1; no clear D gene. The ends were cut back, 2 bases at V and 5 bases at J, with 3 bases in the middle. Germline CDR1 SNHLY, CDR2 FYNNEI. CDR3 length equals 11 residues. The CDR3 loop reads CASSELTEAFF. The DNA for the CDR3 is TGTGCCAGCAGTGAATTGACTGAAGCTTTCTTT.

CDR3 protein: CASSPPASGRYEQYF. The CDR3 bases are TGCGCCAGCAGCCCCCCGGCTAGCGGGAGGTACGAGCAGTACTTC. The chain carries TRBV4-1 and TRBJ2-7; TRBD2 aligns across 11 bases. V lost 4 bases and J lost 4; bases outside the gene matches: 6. CDR3 length: 15 amino acids. In germline, CDR1 is MGHRA, CDR2 YSYEKL.

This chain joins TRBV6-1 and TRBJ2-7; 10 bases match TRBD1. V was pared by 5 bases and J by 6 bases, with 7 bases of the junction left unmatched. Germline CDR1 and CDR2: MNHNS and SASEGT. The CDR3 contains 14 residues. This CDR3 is CASSSSGTGVEQYF. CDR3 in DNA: TGTGCCAGCAGTTCCTCCGGGACAGGGGTCGAGCAGTACTTC.

The CDR3 DNA follows: TGTGCCATCAGTGAGTCTCCAACGCGTCCTAACTATGGCTACACCTTC. It yields the protein CAISESPTRPNYGYTF. The chain joins TRBV10-3 to TRBJ1-2; no clear D. V lost 0 bases and J lost 0, with 11 bases in between. This CDR3 is 16 amino acids long. The germline CDR1 and CDR2 sequences are ENHRY and SYGVKD.

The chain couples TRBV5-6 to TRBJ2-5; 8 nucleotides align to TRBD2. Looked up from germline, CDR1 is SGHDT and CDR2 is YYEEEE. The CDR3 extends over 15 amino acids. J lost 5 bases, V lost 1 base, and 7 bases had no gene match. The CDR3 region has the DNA TGTGCCAGCAGCTTGACTAGCGGACCGTCGGAGACCCAGTACTTC. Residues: CASSLTSGPSETQYF.

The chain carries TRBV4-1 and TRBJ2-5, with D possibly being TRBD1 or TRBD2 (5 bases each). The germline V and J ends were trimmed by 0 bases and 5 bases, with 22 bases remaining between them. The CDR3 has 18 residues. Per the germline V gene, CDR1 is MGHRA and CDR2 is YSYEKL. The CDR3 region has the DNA TGCGCCAGCAGCCAAGACCCCCTTAGACACGGCTGGGGGGAGACCCAGTACTTC. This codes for CASSQDPLRHGWGETQYF.

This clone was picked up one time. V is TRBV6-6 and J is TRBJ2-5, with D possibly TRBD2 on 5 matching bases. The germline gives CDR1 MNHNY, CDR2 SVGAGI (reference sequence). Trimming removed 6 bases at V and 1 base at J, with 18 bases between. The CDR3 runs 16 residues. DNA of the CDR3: TGTGCCAGCAGACGAACCCCGGACTTGGGCCAAGAGACCCAGTACTTC. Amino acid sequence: CASRRTPDLGQETQYF.

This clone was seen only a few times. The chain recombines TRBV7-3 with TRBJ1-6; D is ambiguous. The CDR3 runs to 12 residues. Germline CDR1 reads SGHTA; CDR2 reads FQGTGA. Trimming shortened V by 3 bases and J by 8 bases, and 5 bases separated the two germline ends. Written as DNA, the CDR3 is TGTGCCAGCAGCTTTGGGGATTCACCCCTCCACTTT. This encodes CASSFGDSPLHF. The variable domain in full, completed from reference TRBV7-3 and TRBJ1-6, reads GAGVSQTPSNKVTEKGKYVELRCDPISGHTALYWYRQSLGQGPEFLIYFQGTGAADDSGLPNDRFFAVRPEGSVSTLKIQRTERGDSAVYLCASSFGDSPLHFGNGTRLTVT.

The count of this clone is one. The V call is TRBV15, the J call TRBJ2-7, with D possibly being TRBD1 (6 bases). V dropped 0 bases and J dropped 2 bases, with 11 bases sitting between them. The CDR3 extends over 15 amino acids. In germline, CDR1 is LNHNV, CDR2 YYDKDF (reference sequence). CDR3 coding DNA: TGTGCCACCAGCAGAGATCATGGGGGCCCCTACGAGCAGTACTTC. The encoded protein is CATSRDHGGPYEQYF.

The CDR3 loop reads CASSPGQGDLYEQYF. The CDR3 region has the DNA TGTGCCAGCAGCCCGGGACAGGGAGATCTCTACGAGCAGTACTTC. The J gene is TRBJ2-7, the V gene TRBV4-2; 9 bases match TRBD1. Trimming cost V 4 bases and J 3 bases; bases outside gene matches: 7. CDR1 and CDR2 from the germline V gene are LGHNA and YNFKEQ. The length of the CDR3 is 15 residues.

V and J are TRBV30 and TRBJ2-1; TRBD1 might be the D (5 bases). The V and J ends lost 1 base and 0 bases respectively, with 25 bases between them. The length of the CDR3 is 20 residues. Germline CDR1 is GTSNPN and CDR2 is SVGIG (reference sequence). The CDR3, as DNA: TGTGCCTGGAGTGGAGTTGGGGCCAGAGGCTTCGCTAGCTCCTACAATGAGCAGTTCTTC. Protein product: CAWSGVGARGFASSYNEQFF.

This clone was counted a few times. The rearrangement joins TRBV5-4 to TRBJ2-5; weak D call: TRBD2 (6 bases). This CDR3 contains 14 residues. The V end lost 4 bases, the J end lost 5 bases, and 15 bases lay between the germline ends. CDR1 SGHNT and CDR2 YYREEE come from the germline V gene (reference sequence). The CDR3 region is CASSPSGGRETQYF. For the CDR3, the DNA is TGTGCCAGCAGCCCGAGTGGGGGGAGGGAGACCCAGTACTTC.

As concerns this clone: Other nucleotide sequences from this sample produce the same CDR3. The CDR3 loop is CASSYSDSPLHF. The CDR3 bases are TGTGCCAGCAGTTACTCGGATTCACCCCTCCACTTT. The chain has TRBV6-5 and TRBJ1-6; D unclear. CDR3 length: 12 residues. V was trimmed by 0 bases and J by 8 bases, leaving 2 bases between them. Germline CDR1 MNHEY, CDR2 SVGAGI.

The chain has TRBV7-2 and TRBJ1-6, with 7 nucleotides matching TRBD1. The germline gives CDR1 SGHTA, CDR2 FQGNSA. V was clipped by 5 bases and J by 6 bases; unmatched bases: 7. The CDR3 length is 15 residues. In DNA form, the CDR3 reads TGTGCCAGCAGCCCGCTAACAGGGGTTAATTCACCCCTCCACTTT. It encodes CASSPLTGVNSPLHF.

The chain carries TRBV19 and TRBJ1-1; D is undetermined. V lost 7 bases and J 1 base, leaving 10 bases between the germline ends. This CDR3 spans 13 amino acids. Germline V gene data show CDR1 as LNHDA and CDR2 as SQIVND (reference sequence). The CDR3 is CASTVSGNTEAFF. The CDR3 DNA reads TGTGCCAGTACCGTGTCTGGGAACACTGAAGCTTTCTTT.

The CDR3 DNA sequence: TGTGCCACCAGCAGAGTTCAGGGGGGCGCGAAACCGACCCAGTACTTC. Protein product: CATSRVQGGAKPTQYF. This chain uses TRBV15 with TRBJ2-5, with a weak D call TRBD1 (7 bases). Germline V gives CDR1 LNHNV, CDR2 YYDKDF (reference sequence). Trimming stripped 1 base from V and 7 bases from J, with 19 bases between. This CDR3 has 16 amino acids. Full variable domain (rest looked up from reference TRBV15 and TRBJ2-5): DAMVIQNPRYQVTQFGKPVTLSCSQTLNHNVMYWYQQKSSQAPKLLFHYYDKDFNNEADTPDNFQSRRPNTSFCFLDIRSPGLGDTAMYLCATSRVQGGAKPTQYFGPGTRLLVL.